This T cell receptor beta chain was sequenced during a study of OX40 agonist ivuxolimab in advanced cancers. CDR1 is KGHSH, CDR2 LQKENI, per germline. V lost 5 bases and J lost 3; bases outside the gene matches: 11. The CDR3 sequence is 16 residues long. The method was immunoSEQ multiplex PCR; TCRdb's version includes in-frame clones alone and lacks a portion of them. The data contain under 40,000 clones, under 90% of them singletons. This clonotype was obtained from an adult with an advanced solid tumor such as melanoma, head and neck, liver or kidney cancer. The source was CD4+ or CD8+ T cells sorted from blood, collected in a trial of the OX40 agonist ivuxolimab. The gene calls are TRBV18 and TRBJ2-7; 9 bases align to TRBD1. In nucleotides, the CDR3 is TGTGCCAGCTCAGGACGGAGGGGACAGGGAGGCTACGAGCAGTACTTC. The encoded protein is CASSGRRGQGGYEQYF.